The entry below describes one T cell receptor (beta chain). The sample comes from a study of blood T cell repertoires in COVID-19. TCRdb's table, derived via immunoSEQ multiplex PCR, lists solely in-frame clones and lacks some. The sample lists under 150,000 clones, over 75% occurring once. The sample was peripheral blood. This clonotype was obtained from a woman aged 55-75 years with active COVID-19.

The CDR3 protein is CASSLLVSTSGIDEQFF. The CDR3 DNA sequence: TGCGCCAGCAGCTTGTTGGTTTCGACTAGCGGGATCGATGAGCAGTTCTTC. This chain links TRBV5-1 with TRBJ2-1, with 11 bases matching TRBD2. Looked up from germline, CDR1 is SGHRS and CDR2 is YFSETQ. This CDR3 region has 17 residues. Germline trimming cut 1 base from V and 8 bases from J; bases unmatched to any gene: 11. Using reference TRBV5-1 and TRBJ2-1 for the parts outside the CDR3, the full variable domain is KAGVTQTPRYLIKTRGQQVTLSCSPISGHRSVSWYQQTPGQGLQFLFEYFSETQRNKGNFPGRFSGRQFSNSRSEMNVSTLELGDSALYLCASSLLVSTSGIDEQFFGPGTRLTVL.